This T cell receptor (beta chain) was sequenced in a study of cytomegalovirus exposure and HLA in healthy donors. Worth noting for this clone: Its antigen is unknown.

The PCR employed 60 Vbeta primers together with 13 Jbeta primers. The repertoire was sequenced with immunoSEQ multiplex PCR; TCRdb's copy has only in-frame clones and lacks some. The sample lists around 160,000 clones, around 77% occurring once. Overall study results and limits: Other equally common chains were less clonally expanded than HLA-associated TCR beta chains, a later analysis showed.

Trimming removed 0 bases from V and 1 base from J, with 15 bases in between. CDR1 SGHVS and CDR2 FQNEAQ come from the germline V gene. The CDR3 totals 18 residues. The chain recombines TRBV7-8 with TRBJ2-2, with a tentative D call TRBD1 (5 bases). Source material: PBMCs. This receptor was obtained from a man aged 45 to 65 in good health and CMV-seropositive. CDR3 in amino acids: CASSLASKAGQNTGELFF. The CDR3 DNA sequence: TGTGCCAGCAGCTTAGCGTCGAAGGCAGGACAGAACACCGGGGAGCTGTTTTTT.